These T cell receptor beta chains were read from a single sample in a study of identical twins. TCRdb reprocessed the 5' RACE reads with MiXCR, giving one entry per CDR3 protein. This sample has around 450,000 distinct CDR3 sequences, with 11% to 15% found just once. The data also belong to a second study, concerning yellow fever vaccine responses in identical twins.

Specimen: CD4+ T cells sorted from blood. Every receptor here comes from a woman aged 18 to 35 in good health. CDR3s include the opening cysteine and the closing phenylalanine or tryptophan. The order of the fields is D gene, clone size, V gene, J gene, CDR3 DNA, CDR3 protein. A D gene is named only where the DNA matches it firmly. The listing skips clone size in some rows; elsewhere it reads once, few, many or a size class.

>TRBD2|few|TRBV7-2|TRBJ2-3
TGTGCCAGCAGCTTAGCGTCCAGGGTTAGCGGGAGAGGCACAGATACGCAGTATTTT
CASSLASRVSGRGTDTQYF
>.|few|TRBV6-1|TRBJ1-6
TGTGCCAGCAGCCCACAGGCGAGCTCCTATAATTCACCCCTCCACTTT
CASSPQASSYNSPLHF
>TRBD2|few|TRBV11-2|TRBJ2-2
TGTGCCAGCAGACCAACTAGCGGGGGCCTGAACACCGGGGAGCTGTTTTTT
CASRPTSGGLNTGELFF
>TRBD1|many|TRBV6-5|TRBJ2-7
TGTGCCAGCAGTTACTCGACAGGGACCTACGAGCAGTACTTC
CASSYSTGTYEQYF
>.|few|TRBV4-2|TRBJ2-7
TGTGCCAGCAGTACCTTGGCGGGACGACAATACGAGCAGTACTTC
CASSTLAGRQYEQYF
>.|.|TRBV20-1|TRBJ2-2
TGCAGTGCGGGGCGGAACACCGGGGAGCTGTTTTTT
CSAGRNTGELFF
>TRBD1|.|TRBV6-5|TRBJ2-7
TGTGCCAGCAGTAACCAGGACAGGGAGACACTTCGCGAGCAGTACTTC
CASSNQDRETLREQYF
>.|few|TRBV2|TRBJ2-7
TGTGCCAGCAAAGGGAGCGGCTACGAGCAGTACTTC
CASKGSGYEQYF
>.|.|TRBV7-2|TRBJ1-1
TGTGCCAGCAGCTTAGCTACGCAGAACACTGAAGCTTTCTTT
CASSLATQNTEAFF
>.|few|TRBV25-1|TRBJ2-6
TGTGCCAGCGGTTCCTGGGGGGCCAACGTCCTGACTTTC
CASGSWGANVLTF
>.|.|TRBV30|TRBJ2-7
TGTGCCTGGAGTGTAGGGGCGAGAGGGGGAGGGTATTCCGAGCAGTACTTC
CAWSVGARGGGYSEQYF
>.|few|TRBV7-2|TRBJ1-5
TGTGCCAGCAGCTTAGCGAGCGGCCCTAGCAATCAGCCCCAGCATTTT
CASSLASGPSNQPQHF
>.|.|TRBV11-2|TRBJ2-1
TGTGCCAGCAGCGGCAGAAGTAGGCGGGACGGCTCCTACAATGAGCAGTTCTTC
CASSGRSRRDGSYNEQFF
>.|.|TRBV7-3|TRBJ1-2
TGTGCCAGCAGCTTAACTGTCTGGGACGAAGGCTATGGCTACACCTTC
CASSLTVWDEGYGYTF
>.|.|TRBV3-1|TRBJ2-7
TGTGCCAGCAGCCCCGGCACAAAGGGGGCGGGAGAGCAGTACTTC
CASSPGTKGAGEQYF
>.|.|TRBV11-2|TRBJ1-1
TGTGCCAGCAGCTCTCGACACGGGGTGGACACTGAAGCTTTCTTT
CASSSRHGVDTEAFF
>.|.|TRBV10-3|TRBJ2-6
TGTGCCATCAGTGAGTCGGTTGGGGCCAACGTCCTGACTTTC
CAISESVGANVLTF
>.|.|TRBV5-1|TRBJ2-7
TGCGCCAGCAGCAACTACCGGGACACCTACGAGCAGTACTTC
CASSNYRDTYEQYF
>TRBD2|.|TRBV28|TRBJ2-7
TGTGCCAGCAGTTTAATAGCGGGGGGGTACTACGAGCAGTACTTC
CASSLIAGGYYEQYF
>.|few|TRBV25-1|TRBJ1-4
TGTGCCAGCAGAGAGCATGCTAATGAAAAACTGTTTTTT
CASREHANEKLFF
>TRBD2|.|TRBV5-1|TRBJ2-7
TGCGCCAGCAGCATGACTAGCGGGAGGTACGAGCAGTACTTC
CASSMTSGRYEQYF
>.|.|TRBV20-1|TRBJ2-7
TGCAGTGCCGGACTTATCTACGAGCAGTACTTC
CSAGLIYEQYF
>.|.|TRBV6-1|TRBJ2-1
TGTGCCAGCAGCCAAGATACAAGGAGCTCCTACAATGAGCAGTTCTTC
CASSQDTRSSYNEQFF
>.|few|TRBV5-1|TRBJ2-2
TGCGCCAGCAGCTTGTATCCGAACACCGGGGAGCTGTTTTTT
CASSLYPNTGELFF
>.|few|TRBV9|TRBJ1-1
TGTGCCAGCAGCGTAGCGGCTGAAGGGTTTGACACTGAAGCTTTCTTT
CASSVAAEGFDTEAFF
>.|.|TRBV24-1|TRBJ2-5
TGTGCCACCAGTGAGGCGGGGGCTAGAGAGACCCAGTACTTC
CATSEAGARETQYF
>TRBD1|many|TRBV5-1|TRBJ2-1
TGCGCCAGCAGCTCGCTAGGGACAGGGGGCTCCTACAATGAGCAGTTCTTC
CASSSLGTGGSYNEQFF
>.|few|TRBV7-9|TRBJ2-1
TGTGCCACCTCGACGGATTTAAGCTCCTACAATGAGCAGTTCTTC
CATSTDLSSYNEQFF
>.|many|TRBV10-3|TRBJ2-1
TGTGCCATCAGTGAGTCATCCCTAGGCAATGAGCAGTTCTTC
CAISESSLGNEQFF
>TRBD2|few|TRBV3-1|TRBJ2-7
TGTGCCAGCAGCCAAGATATCATGGGAGGGGTGATGCGCGAGCAGTACTTC
CASSQDIMGGVMREQYF
>.|many|TRBV19|TRBJ2-2
TGTGCCAGTAGTCCGCGGGGGACAGGCGCCACCGGGGAGCTGTTTTTT
CASSPRGTGATGELFF
>.|.|TRBV6-5|TRBJ1-1
TGTGCCAGCAGTCACTTACTGGGAACGACTGAAGCTTTCTTT
CASSHLLGTTEAFF
>.|.|TRBV5-1|TRBJ2-1
TGCGCCAGCAGCTTGGAAGCAGCCCGACCAAACAATGAGCAGTTCTTC
CASSLEAARPNNEQFF
>TRBD2|.|TRBV2|TRBJ2-5
TGTGCCAGCGGGCTAGCGGGGTTCGCGGAGACCCAGTACTTC
CASGLAGFAETQYF
>TRBD2|.|TRBV29-1|TRBJ2-7
TGCAGCGTTGAAGTTTGGGGGACTAGCGGTATGGACTACGAGCAGTACTTC
CSVEVWGTSGMDYEQYF
>.|.|TRBV7-2|TRBJ1-1
TGTGCCAGCAGCCCAGGCCCCATGGGAGCTTTCTTT
CASSPGPMGAFF
>.|.|TRBV6-5|TRBJ2-7
TGTGCCAGCTCTTACACCGGGCCGACCTACGAGCAGTACTTC
CASSYTGPTYEQYF
>TRBD2|.|TRBV28|TRBJ2-1
TGTGCCAGCAGTTTAGACGGGAGGAATGAGCAGTTCTTC
CASSLDGRNEQFF
>.|few|TRBV7-2|TRBJ1-6
TGTGCCAGCAGCTTAGCCGGGCAGCTTAACTCACCCCTCCACTTT
CASSLAGQLNSPLHF
>.|.|TRBV28|TRBJ2-5
TGTGCCAGCAGCGCCAGGGTCCCAGAGACCCAGTACTTC
CASSARVPETQYF
>.|few|TRBV11-1|TRBJ2-1
TGTGCCAGCAGCAAAACGGGTCTTTACAATGAGCAGTTCTTC
CASSKTGLYNEQFF
>.|.|TRBV5-6|TRBJ2-3
TGTGCCAGCAGCCCTTATGGTTGGGAGCCTAGAGATACGCAGTATTTT
CASSPYGWEPRDTQYF
>TRBD2|.|TRBV7-2|TRBJ2-3
TGTGCCAGCAGCACAACTAGCGGTGGAGGGGGTGGTACGCAGTATTTT
CASSTTSGGGGGTQYF